Listed here are 14 T cell receptor beta chains from one sample, sequenced in a study of T cell repertoires in aging, cancer and after chemotherapy. A mixed TRB-A/B primer pool amplified rearranged TRB by multiplex touch-down PCR. TCRdb passed the multiplex PCR reads through MiXCR, listing each CDR3 protein once. The sample holds 4,000 to 5,000 distinct CDR3 sequences, 40% seen once. Peripheral blood genomic DNA, not sorted cells or RNA, was the template. The sequenced sample consisted of blood. The receptors shown here come from a human donor with a solid tumor.

This chain connects TRBV9 to TRBJ2-3, with 7 positions matching TRBD1. CDR1 is SGDLS and CDR2 is YYNGEE in the germline V gene. After removal of 3 bases from V and 3 bases from J, the junction contained 7 bases not matched to a gene. The CDR3 extends over 15 amino acids. The DNA for the CDR3 is TGTGCCAGCAGCGCACGACAGGGCAGTACAGATACGCAGTATTTT. As protein: CASSARQGSTDTQYF.

This clonotype was detected only a few times. This sequence joins TRBV20-1 and TRBJ2-3; D uncertain. Per the germline V gene, CDR1 is DFQATT and CDR2 is SNEGSKA (reference sequence). The CDR3 has 12 residues. V dropped 7 bases and J dropped 2 bases, with 10 bases sitting between them. CDR3 in DNA: TGCAGTGTTCCTTTCCTCACAGATACGCAGTATTTT. Translated, it gives CSVPFLTDTQYF.

V is TRBV7-3 and J is TRBJ2-5, with 7 positions matching TRBD2. The CDR3 length is 16 residues. After removal of 3 bases from V and 0 bases from J, the junction contained 7 bases not matched to a gene. The V gene's germline CDR1 is SGHTA and CDR2 FQGTGA. The CDR3, as DNA: TGTGCCAGCAGCTTGTTACCTGGGACTAACCAAGAGACCCAGTACTTC. The encoded protein is CASSLLPGTNQETQYF.

This chain joins TRBV20-1 and TRBJ1-6; D not certain. CDR3 size: 17 residues. Germline V gives CDR1 DFQATT, CDR2 SNEGSKA (reference sequence). Trimming took off 1 base at V and 2 bases at J, with 15 bases between the two ends. CDR3 DNA: TGCAGTGCTAGAGGCCCCACGGGAGGCGCCTATAATTCACCCCTCCACTTT. This codes for CSARGPTGGAYNSPLHF.

This clonotype was observed a single time. The germline gene is not matched at one end of the junction; a read error may be the cause. The chain combines TRBV5-6 with TRBJ2-1; the D gene could be TRBD1 or TRBD2 (5 bases each). The CDR3 has 13 amino acids. Germline V lookup: CDR1 SGHDT, CDR2 YYEEEE. The CDR3 protein is CATAVAGGNEQFF. CDR3 in DNA: TGCGCGACGGCCGTGGCTGGGGGCAATGAGCAGTTCTTC.

This clonotype was picked up a small number of times. Here the CDR3 DNA reads TGTGCCAGCAGCTCCCTCGAGGGGGGCGAGTTAACTGAAGCTTTCTTT. This codes for CASSSLEGGELTEAFF. The chain is built from TRBV6-5 and TRBJ1-1; D may be TRBD1 (6 bases). V lost 6 bases and J lost 5, with 22 bases in between. CDR3 length: 16 residues. In germline, CDR1 is MNHEY, CDR2 SVGAGI.

The chain carries TRBV12-3 or TRBV12-4 and TRBJ1-2, with a weak D call TRBD1 (6 bases). This CDR3 is built from 16 residues. Trimming took 6 bases from V and 5 from J, leaving 22 bases between them. CDR3 sequence: CASSLGTWTVLYGYTF. CDR3 in DNA: TGTGCCAGCAGCCTTGGTACCTGGACAGTGCTATATGGCTACACCTTC.

This rearrangement joins TRBV7-6 to TRBJ2-2; D gene ambiguous. CDR1 is SGHVS and CDR2 is FNYEAQ in the germline V gene. V dropped 2 bases and J dropped 6 bases, with 19 bases sitting between them. CDR3 length equals 17 residues. The CDR3: CASSLNLRRTSSGELFF. The CDR3 DNA follows: TGTGCCAGCAGCTTAAACCTCCGACGTACCTCTTCCGGGGAGCTGTTTTTT.

The chain is built from TRBV7-9 and TRBJ2-1; TRBD2 matches 14 bases. CDR3 size: 19 residues. Germline V gene lookup returns CDR1 SEHNR and CDR2 FQNEAQ (reference sequence). V shed 5 bases, J shed 0 bases, and the junction held 9 bases outside the gene matches. The CDR3 protein is CASSPGLAGDWSSYNEQFF. In DNA, the CDR3 is TGTGCCAGCAGCCCGGGACTAGCGGGAGATTGGAGCTCCTACAATGAGCAGTTCTTC.

This clonotype is medium-sized by share. The rearrangement joins TRBV7-2 to TRBJ2-1; D is perhaps TRBD1 (6 bases). V was clipped by 5 bases and J by 9 bases, with 14 bases between them. The germline CDR1 and CDR2 sequences are SGHTA and FQGNSA. The CDR3 loop spans 13 amino acids. CDR3 in amino acids: CASSLQAGVEQFF. The CDR3, as DNA: TGTGCCAGCAGCCTGCAGGCAGGGGTTGAGCAGTTCTTC. The variable domain in full, with the rest retrieved from reference TRBV7-2 and TRBJ2-1, is GAGVSQSPSNKVTEKGKDVELRCDPISGHTALYWYRQSLGQGLEFLIYFQGNSAPDKSGLPSDRFSAERTGGSVSTLTIQRTQQEDSAVYLCASSLQAGVEQFFGPGTRLTVL.

This clonotype has only a few counts. This chain uses TRBV30 with TRBJ1-1; maybe TRBD1 (6 bases). The CDR3 covers 14 residues. Looked up from germline, CDR1 is GTSNPN and CDR2 is SVGIG (reference sequence). Trimming left V 5 bases short and J 1 base short, with 14 bases between. This CDR3 reads CAWEPGHSNTEAFF. Here the CDR3 DNA reads TGTGCCTGGGAGCCGGGACACTCGAACACTGAAGCTTTCTTT.

V usage is TRBV29-1 and J usage is TRBJ1-1; TRBD1 is a possible D gene (5 bases). Germline V gene lookup returns CDR1 SQVTM and CDR2 ANQGSEA. V dropped 6 bases and J dropped 4 bases, with 18 bases sitting between them. The CDR3 has 14 residues. CDR3: CSVVTAVGTTEAFF. The CDR3 DNA reads as TGCAGCGTCGTGACAGCCGTTGGGACCACTGAAGCTTTCTTT.

The chain recombines TRBV27 with TRBJ1-1; D is unresolved. Germline CDR1 MNHEY, CDR2 SMNVEV (reference sequence). This CDR3 contains 12 residues. Trimming took 6 bases from V and 5 from J, leaving 10 bases between them. The CDR3 loop is CASRRGVTEAFF. The CDR3 DNA sequence: TGTGCCAGCAGACGCGGGGTTACTGAAGCTTTCTTT.

The V gene is TRBV7-9, the J gene TRBJ1-1, with D uncertain. The ends were cut back, 5 bases at V and 7 bases at J, with 8 bases in the middle. The CDR3 covers 11 residues. Germline loops: CDR1 SEHNR, CDR2 FQNEAQ (reference sequence). CDR3 residues: CASSPAVEAFF. In DNA form, the CDR3 reads TGTGCCAGCAGCCCTGCAGTTGAAGCTTTCTTT.